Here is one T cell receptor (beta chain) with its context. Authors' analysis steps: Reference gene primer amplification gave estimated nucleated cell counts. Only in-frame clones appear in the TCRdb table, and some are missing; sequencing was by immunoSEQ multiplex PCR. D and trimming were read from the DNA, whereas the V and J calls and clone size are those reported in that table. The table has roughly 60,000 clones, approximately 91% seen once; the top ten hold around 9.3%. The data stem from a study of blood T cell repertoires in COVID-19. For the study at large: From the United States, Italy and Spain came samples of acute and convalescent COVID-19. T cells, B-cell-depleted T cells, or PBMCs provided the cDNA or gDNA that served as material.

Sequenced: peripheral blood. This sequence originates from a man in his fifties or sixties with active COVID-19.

CDR3 protein: CASSQDGAGGLTDTQYF. In nucleotides, the CDR3 is TGTGCCAGCAGCCAAGATGGGGCGGGAGGACTCACAGATACGCAGTATTTT. The rearrangement links TRBV4-2 to TRBJ2-3, with 8 bases matching TRBD2. Germline V gives CDR1 LGHNA, CDR2 YNFKEQ. The CDR3 sequence is 17 residues long. J lost 2 bases, V lost 0 bases, and 7 bases had no gene match.